This is a list of T cell receptor beta chains from one sample in a study of T-cell reconstitution after alpha-beta-depleted transplantation in children. TCRdb reprocessed the PCR reads with MiXCR, giving one entry per CDR3 protein. In the table there are around 580,000 distinct CDR3 sequences, approximately 22% of which are singletons. The sample in question was PBMCs, mostly from graft donor cells, obtained 360 days after TCRalphabeta/CD19-depleted stem cell transplant. The receptors were gathered from a boy younger than two who had a stem cell transplant for acute myeloid leukemia, so the T cells may come from the graft donor. CDR3s include the opening cysteine and the closing phenylalanine or tryptophan. The order of the fields is D gene, clone size, V gene, J gene, CDR3 protein, CDR3 DNA. A D gene is named only where the DNA matches it firmly. Some rows mark clone size as missing; the rest say once, few, many or name a class of expanded clone.

>-|few|TRBV20-1|TRBJ2-1
CSARDPLAFNEQFF
TGCAGTGCTAGAGATCCCTTAGCATTCAATGAGCAGTTCTTC
>-|-|TRBV5-1|TRBJ2-7
CASSLAGLNEQYF
TGCGCCAGCAGCTTGGCCGGCTTGAACGAGCAGTACTTC
>-|many|TRBV12-3/TRBV12-4|TRBJ2-3
CASSGQSDTQYF
TGTGCCAGCAGTGGACAGTCAGATACGCAGTATTTT
>TRBD2|-|TRBV20-1|TRBJ2-1
CSARASQLAGSYNEQFF
TGCAGTGCTAGAGCATCTCAACTAGCGGGGTCCTACAATGAGCAGTTCTTC
>TRBD2|few|TRBV12-3/TRBV12-4|TRBJ2-5
CASSPGLAGDMKTQYF
TGTGCCAGCAGCCCAGGACTAGCGGGGGATATGAAGACCCAGTACTTC
>-|many|TRBV20-1|TRBJ1-1
CSAREDNVGPEAFF
TGCAGTGCTAGAGAGGACAATGTCGGACCTGAAGCTTTCTTT
>-|few|TRBV15|TRBJ2-4
CATSNDYQTKNIQYF
TGTGCCACCAGCAATGATTATCAAACGAAAAACATTCAGTACTTC
>TRBD1|few|TRBV5-6|TRBJ1-2
CASSSGQGRYGYTF
TGTGCCAGCAGCTCAGGACAGGGGAGGTATGGCTACACCTTC
>-|many|TRBV14|TRBJ2-5
CASSQWASTWGRETQYF
TGTGCCAGCAGCCAATGGGCCTCTACGTGGGGCCGGGAGACCCAGTACTTC
>-|-|TRBV4-3|TRBJ2-2
CASSQGVGPGELFF
TGCGCCAGCAGCCAAGGTGTGGGCCCCGGGGAGCTGTTTTTT
>-|few|TRBV6-5|TRBJ1-2
CASSPRPTLQYGYTF
TGTGCCAGCAGTCCCCGACCGACCCTTCAGTATGGCTACACCTTC
>TRBD2|-|TRBV7-9|TRBJ2-1
CASSFPLAGGDNEQFF
TGTGCCAGCAGCTTTCCCCTAGCGGGGGGAGACAATGAGCAGTTCTTC
>-|few|TRBV27|TRBJ2-1
CASSSIRPSSYNEQFF
TGTGCCAGCAGTTCCATCCGTCCGAGCTCCTACAATGAGCAGTTCTTC
>-|many|TRBV20-1|TRBJ2-4
CSARDGGPWGENIQYF
TGCAGTGCTAGAGATGGGGGGCCCTGGGGAGAAAACATTCAGTACTTC
>TRBD1|-|TRBV5-4|TRBJ2-3
CASSFGWDRDTQYF
TGTGCCAGCAGCTTTGGATGGGACAGAGATACGCAGTATTTT
>TRBD1|few|TRBV5-1|TRBJ2-2
CASSLGPGQGPNTGELFF
TGCGCCAGCAGCTTAGGTCCGGGACAGGGACCGAACACCGGGGAGCTGTTTTTT
>-|-|TRBV12-3/TRBV12-4|TRBJ2-7
CASSSGSRGFYEQYF
TGTGCCAGCAGCTCCGGCTCCCGAGGATTCTACGAGCAGTACTTC